This is a list of T cell receptor beta chains from one sample in a study of cytomegalovirus exposure and HLA in healthy donors. Profiling relied on immunoSEQ multiplex PCR, and the TCRdb table lists in-frame clones only, not all of them. The sample shows tens of thousands of clones, around 97% of them seen only once. Sequencing was carried out using PBMCs. The source of these receptors is a woman under 30 in good health and CMV-seropositive. The CDR3 runs from the conserved cysteine through the conserved F or W. D genes are given only for firm matches. Expanded clones are given a class, and other clones once, few, many or no size at all.

DNA: TGCGCCAGCCTGGGGCGGACGGAGCAGTACTTC
CDR3: CASLGRTEQYF
J: TRBJ2-7
size: NA
V: TRBV4-1
D: NA

DNA: TGTGCCAGTAGCACCCGGGCTCGGAGCGGGAGTCGGACAGATACGCAGTATTTT
CDR3: CASSTRARSGSRTDTQYF
J: TRBJ2-3
size: NA
V: TRBV19
D: TRBD2

DNA: TGTGCCAGCAGCCACTCGGCGGACAGGGGGCTCGGAAACACCATATATTTT
CDR3: CASSHSADRGLGNTIYF
J: TRBJ1-3
size: NA
V: TRBV14
D: TRBD1

DNA: TGTGCCAGCAGCTCTACACCGGGACTAGCGGGGGGGACCGGGGAGCTGTTTTTT
CDR3: CASSSTPGLAGGTGELFF
J: TRBJ2-2
size: NA
V: TRBV7-3
D: TRBD2

DNA: TGTGCCAGCAGTTTAGACGGAGGGGAGACCCAGTACTTC
CDR3: CASSLDGGETQYF
J: TRBJ2-5
size: NA
V: TRBV28
D: NA

DNA: TGTGCCACCCGAGTCGGGGGGGGGAATGAAAAACTGTTTTTT
CDR3: CATRVGGGNEKLFF
J: TRBJ1-4
size: NA
V: TRBV27
D: NA

DNA: TGTGCCAGCACCTCGGGAAGCGGCCCATCCTACGAGCAGTACTTC
CDR3: CASTSGSGPSYEQYF
J: TRBJ2-7
size: NA
V: TRBV27
D: NA

DNA: TGTGCCAGCAGTGAAGTCAGGGCTCGCGAGCAGTTCTTC
CDR3: CASSEVRAREQFF
J: TRBJ2-1
size: NA
V: TRBV6-1
D: NA

DNA: TGTGCCAGCAGTTACATAGGACAGGGGGCTGGAAACACCATATATTTT
CDR3: CASSYIGQGAGNTIYF
J: TRBJ1-3
size: NA
V: TRBV6-5
D: TRBD1

DNA: TGTGCCAGCATCAAATGGGGGGGCCACCCTAGCGGGAGCACAGATACGCAGTATTTT
CDR3: CASIKWGGHPSGSTDTQYF
J: TRBJ2-3
size: NA
V: TRBV6-4
D: TRBD2

DNA: TGTGCCAGCAGCTCGGACGGGACCTACGAGCAGTACTTC
CDR3: CASSSDGTYEQYF
J: TRBJ2-7
size: once
V: TRBV5-4
D: NA